The source of this T cell receptor beta chain is a study of blood T cell repertoires in COVID-19. Study in general: Spain, Italy and the United States supplied samples that represented acute and convalescent COVID-19. PBMCs, B-cell-depleted T cells, or T cells provided the cDNA or gDNA that made up the material.

V was cut by 9 bases and J by 5 bases, with 10 bases left in between. This CDR3 has 11 amino acids. Germline V gives CDR1 MNHEY, CDR2 SMNVEV (reference sequence). Source study methods: Cell counts per sample came from amplifying reference gene primers. Using immunoSEQ multiplex PCR, the repertoire was profiled, and TCRdb retains in-frame clones only, with some absent. That table furnishes V, J and clone size, whereas the DNA furnished D and trimming. The data hold about 73,000 clones, with roughly 83% observed a single time. The chain is built from TRBV27 and TRBJ1-1, with D possibly being TRBD1 (6 bases). The receptor comes from a woman between 55 and 75 years old with acute or convalescent COVID-19. Input material: peripheral blood. In DNA, the CDR3 is TGTGCCAGTCAGAGGGGGACTGAAGCTTTCTTT. Amino acids: CASQRGTEAFF.